This T cell receptor (beta chain) was observed in a study of blood T cell repertoires in COVID-19. Study details: The United States, Italy and Spain were the sources of the acute and convalescent COVID-19 samples. PBMCs, B-cell-depleted T cells, or T cells provided the cDNA or gDNA that made up the material.

Germline V gene lookup returns CDR1 MNHEY and CDR2 SVGAGI. V lost 0 bases and J lost 8; bases outside the gene matches: 4. The CDR3 spans 15 residues. Assay: immunoSEQ multiplex PCR; the TCRdb copy retains only in-frame clones and omits some. This repertoire shows more than 85,000 clones, 65% to 80% found once; its top ten account for around 8%. This receptor was taken from a woman aged 55-69 years with acute or convalescent COVID-19. The chain is built from TRBV6-5 and TRBJ1-6, with 7 bases fitting TRBD1. Material for sequencing was peripheral blood. CDR3 DNA: TGTGCCAGCAGTTACTCACCGCAGGGGGATTCACCCCTCCACTTT. Translated, it gives CASSYSPQGDSPLHF.